This T cell receptor (beta chain) appears in the sequencing data of a study of blood T cell repertoires in COVID-19. As for the study in general: Samples taken during acute and convalescent COVID-19 were collected in the United States, Italy and Spain. Sample material is recorded as cDNA or gDNA derived from T cells, B-cell-depleted T cells, or PBMCs.

Assay: immunoSEQ multiplex PCR; the TCRdb copy retains only in-frame clones and omits some. The sample lists under 250,000 clones; roughly 80% were seen once. Germline V gene data show CDR1 as MNHEY and CDR2 as SVGEGT. V shed 6 bases and J 0 bases; nucleotides not matched to a gene: 13. The CDR3 loop spans 20 amino acids. J is TRBJ2-1 and V is TRBV6-2 or TRBV6-3, with TRBD2 matching over 14 bases. The sequenced sample consisted of peripheral blood. This sequence originates from a woman in her 70s with acute or convalescent COVID-19. The CDR3 sequence: CASSPHPGLAGDTSYNEQFF. The CDR3 DNA reads TGTGCCAGCAGCCCTCACCCGGGACTAGCGGGAGACACCTCCTACAATGAGCAGTTCTTC.